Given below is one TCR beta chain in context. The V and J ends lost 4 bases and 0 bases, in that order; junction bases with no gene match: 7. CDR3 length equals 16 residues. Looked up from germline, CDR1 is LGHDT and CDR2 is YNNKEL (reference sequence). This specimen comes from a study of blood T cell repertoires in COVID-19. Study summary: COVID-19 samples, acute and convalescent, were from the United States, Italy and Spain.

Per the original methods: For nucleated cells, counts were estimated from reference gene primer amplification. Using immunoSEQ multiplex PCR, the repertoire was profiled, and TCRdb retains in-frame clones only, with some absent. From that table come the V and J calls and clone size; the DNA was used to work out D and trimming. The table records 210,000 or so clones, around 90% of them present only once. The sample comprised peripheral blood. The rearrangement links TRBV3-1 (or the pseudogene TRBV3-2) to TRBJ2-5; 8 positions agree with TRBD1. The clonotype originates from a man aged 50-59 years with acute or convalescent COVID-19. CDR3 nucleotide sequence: TGTGCCAGCAGCCTTAGGACAGGGCTCTACCAAGAGACCCAGTACTTC. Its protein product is CASSLRTGLYQETQYF.